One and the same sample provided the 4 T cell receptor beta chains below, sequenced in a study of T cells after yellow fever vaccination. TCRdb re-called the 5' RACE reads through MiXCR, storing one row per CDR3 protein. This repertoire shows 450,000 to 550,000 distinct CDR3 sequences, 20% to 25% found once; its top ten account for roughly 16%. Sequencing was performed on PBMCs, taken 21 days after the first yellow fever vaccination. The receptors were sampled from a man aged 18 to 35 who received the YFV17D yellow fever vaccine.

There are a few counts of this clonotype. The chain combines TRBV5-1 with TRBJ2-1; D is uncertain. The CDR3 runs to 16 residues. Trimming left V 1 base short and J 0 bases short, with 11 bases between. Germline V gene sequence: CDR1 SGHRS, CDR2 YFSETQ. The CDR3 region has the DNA TGCGCCAGCAGCTTGTTGGTGGGTATCTCCTACAATGAGCAGTTCTTC. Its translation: CASSLLVGISYNEQFF.

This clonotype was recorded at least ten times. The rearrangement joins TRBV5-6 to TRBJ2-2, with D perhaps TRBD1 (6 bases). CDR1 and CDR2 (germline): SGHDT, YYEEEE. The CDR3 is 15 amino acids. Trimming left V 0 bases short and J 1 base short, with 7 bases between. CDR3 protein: CASSLGTENTGELFF. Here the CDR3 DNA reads TGTGCCAGCAGCTTGGGGACAGAGAACACCGGGGAGCTGTTTTTT.

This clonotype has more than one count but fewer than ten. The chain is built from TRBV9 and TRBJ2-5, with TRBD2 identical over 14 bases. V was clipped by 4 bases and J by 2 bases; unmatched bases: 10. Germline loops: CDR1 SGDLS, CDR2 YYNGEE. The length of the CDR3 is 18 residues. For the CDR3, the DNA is TGTGCCAGCAGCCCGACTAGCGGGGGGGCCGGAGGGCAAGAGACCCAGTACTTC. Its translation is CASSPTSGGAGGQETQYF.

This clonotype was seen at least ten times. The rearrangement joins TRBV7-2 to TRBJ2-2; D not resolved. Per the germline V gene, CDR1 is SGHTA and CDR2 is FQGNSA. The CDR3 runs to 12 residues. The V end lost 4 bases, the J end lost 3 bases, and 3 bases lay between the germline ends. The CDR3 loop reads CASSYYTGELFF. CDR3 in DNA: TGTGCCAGCAGCTATTACACCGGGGAGCTGTTTTTT.